One sample yielded the 10 T cell receptor beta chains listed below, sequenced in a study of cytomegalovirus exposure and HLA in healthy donors. TCRdb's copy holds only in-frame clones and misses some; the assay was immunoSEQ multiplex PCR. The data show about 21,000 clones, 95% to 97% seen once. Material: PBMCs. The source of these receptors is a man between 25 and 39 years old in good health and CMV-seropositive.

The gene calls are TRBV6-5 and TRBJ1-2; D possibly corresponds to TRBD1 (5 bases). Trimming left V 6 bases short and J 0 bases short, with 8 bases between. This CDR3 spans 13 amino acids. Germline lookup yields CDR1 MNHEY and CDR2 SVGAGI. In DNA, the CDR3 is TGTGCCAGCAGATCGACAGCTAACTATGGCTACACCTTC. This translates into CASRSTANYGYTF.

The J gene is TRBJ2-1, the V gene TRBV27, with a possible D match to TRBD2 (6 bases). This CDR3 has 14 residues. The V end was cut by 6 bases, the J end by 1 base, with 10 bases between. Germline values: CDR1 MNHEY, CDR2 SMNVEV (reference sequence). The CDR3, as DNA: TGTGCCAGCAGCCCGGGACTTTCCTACAATGAGCAGTTCTTC. Protein: CASSPGLSYNEQFF.

This sequence joins TRBV6-1 and TRBJ2-7, with 9 bases lining up with TRBD1. The V gene end was trimmed by 6 bases and the J gene end by 4 bases; junction bases not matched to a gene: 7. The germline V gene encodes CDR1 MNHNS and CDR2 SASEGT. The CDR3 length is 14 residues. CDR3 residues: CASRSGQGAYEQYF. The CDR3 DNA reads TGTGCCAGCAGGTCGGGACAGGGAGCATACGAGCAGTACTTC.

The chain uses TRBV30 and TRBJ2-6; maybe TRBD2 (6 bases). CDR1 and CDR2 from the germline V gene are GTSNPN and SVGIG (reference sequence). The CDR3 is made up of 13 amino acids. Between the trimmed V and J ends, which lost 5 bases and 9 bases, there was a span of 14 bases. CDR3 DNA sequence: TGTGCCTGGGCGACTCAGGGAGGCAACGTCCTGACTTTC. Amino acids: CAWATQGGNVLTF.

In DNA, the CDR3 is TGTGCCAGCGGTTACCAGGCGAGAGGGGAAAAACTGTTTTTT. This codes for CASGYQARGEKLFF. The gene calls are TRBV27 and TRBJ1-4, with D unresolved. Trimming removed 8 bases at V and 8 bases at J, with 18 bases between. Germline V CDR1 and CDR2: MNHEY, SMNVEV (reference sequence). This CDR3 has 14 amino acids.

The gene calls are TRBV7-3 and TRBJ2-3; possible D gene TRBD2, 6 bases. The CDR3 runs 12 residues. The V end was cut by 5 bases, the J end by 6 bases, with 9 bases between. CDR1 is SGHTA and CDR2 is FQGTGA in the germline V gene. CDR3 sequence: CASSRLGDTQYF. The CDR3 DNA reads as TGTGCCAGCAGCCGACTAGGCGATACGCAGTATTTT.

This clone was recorded only once. The gene calls are TRBV2 and TRBJ2-3; 7 nucleotides line up with TRBD1. J lost 0 bases, V lost 8 bases, and 5 bases had no gene match. This CDR3 is 14 amino acids long. Per the germline V gene, CDR1 is SNHLY and CDR2 is FYNNEI. CDR3 sequence reads: CASSQGVSTDTQYF. In DNA form, the CDR3 reads TGTGCCAGCTCCCAGGGGGTGAGCACAGATACGCAGTATTTT.

This clone has only one observation. The chain employs TRBV30 and TRBJ1-1; 7 bases map to TRBD1. This CDR3 comprises 13 residues. Germline-derived CDR1 and CDR2 are GTSNPN and SVGIG (reference sequence). The V and J ends lost 4 bases and 1 base, in that order; junction bases with no gene match: 3. The DNA for the CDR3 is TGTGCCTGGACCCCAGGGGGGAACACTGAAGCTTTCTTT. Its translation is CAWTPGGNTEAFF.

The genes are TRBV29-1 and TRBJ1-2, with 8 bases fitting TRBD1. The CDR3 totals 11 residues. The V gene end was trimmed by 7 bases and the J gene end by 10 bases; junction bases not matched to a gene: 8. Germline V CDR1 and CDR2: SQVTM, ANQGSEA. The CDR3 DNA follows: TGCAGCGGGACGGACAGGGCTACCTACACCTTC. Amino acid sequence: CSGTDRATYTF.

This rearrangement joins TRBV4-3 to TRBJ2-7, with 7 bases that match TRBD2. V lost 3 bases and J lost 6; bases outside the gene matches: 14. This CDR3 is 16 amino acids long. The germline V gene encodes CDR1 LGHNA and CDR2 YSLEER. The CDR3 loop is CASSHGRDYLSGEQYF. The CDR3, as DNA: TGCGCCAGCAGCCACGGTAGGGACTACCTCTCCGGCGAGCAGTACTTC.